These T cell receptor beta chains were read from a single sample in a study of blood T cell repertoires in COVID-19. The assay was immunoSEQ multiplex PCR, and TCRdb's table has in-frame clones only and misses some. Here the sample spans around 160,000 clones, 80% to 90% being singletons. The specimen was peripheral blood. The receptors here all came from a woman aged 55-69 years with COVID-19, enrolled during active disease. Each CDR3 is given with its conserved first and last residue. A D gene is named only where the DNA matches it firmly. Only some rows state a clone size, as once, few, many or a class for expanded clones.

CDR3aa: CASSLVLGDHAYEQYF
CDR3nt: TGTGCCAGCAGCTTAGTGTTGGGAGATCATGCCTACGAGCAGTACTTC
len: 16
d_gene: NA
v_gene: TRBV7-6
j_gene: TRBJ2-7
abundance: NA

CDR3aa: CATSDSGVLAKNIQYF
CDR3nt: TGTGCCACCAGTGATTCGGGAGTCTTGGCCAAAAACATTCAGTACTTC
len: 16
d_gene: NA
v_gene: TRBV24-1
j_gene: TRBJ2-4
abundance: NA

CDR3aa: CATSRDRTGGDEQYF
CDR3nt: TGTGCCACCAGCAGGGACCGGACAGGGGGCGACGAGCAGTACTTC
len: 15
d_gene: TRBD1
v_gene: TRBV15
j_gene: TRBJ2-7
abundance: few

CDR3aa: CAWETGGMNTEAFF
CDR3nt: TGTGCCTGGGAGACAGGGGGCATGAACACTGAAGCTTTCTTT
len: 14
d_gene: TRBD1
v_gene: TRBV30
j_gene: TRBJ1-1
abundance: once

CDR3aa: CASSLVQYYGYTF
CDR3nt: TGTGCCAGCAGCTTGGTCCAGTACTATGGCTACACCTTC
len: 13
d_gene: NA
v_gene: TRBV5-8
j_gene: TRBJ1-2
abundance: NA

CDR3aa: CASSTRGLVTDTQYF
CDR3nt: TGTGCCAGCAGCACCCGAGGACTAGTCACAGATACGCAGTATTTT
len: 15
d_gene: TRBD2
v_gene: TRBV7-3
j_gene: TRBJ2-3
abundance: NA

CDR3aa: CASSPKGAGNQPQHF
CDR3nt: TGTGCCAGCAGCCCCAAGGGGGCCGGCAATCAGCCCCAGCATTTT
len: 15
d_gene: TRBD1
v_gene: TRBV7-2
j_gene: TRBJ1-5
abundance: NA

CDR3aa: CASRPTGHTDTQYF
CDR3nt: TGTGCCAGCAGGCCGACAGGGCACACAGATACGCAGTATTTT
len: 14
d_gene: TRBD1
v_gene: TRBV11-2
j_gene: TRBJ2-3
abundance: NA

CDR3aa: CASSLYGNEKLFF
CDR3nt: TGTGCCAGCAGCTTATACGGGAATGAAAAACTGTTTTTT
len: 13
d_gene: NA
v_gene: TRBV7-3
j_gene: TRBJ1-4
abundance: NA

CDR3aa: CASSARGNEQFF
CDR3nt: TGTGCCAGCAGCGCCAGGGGCAATGAGCAGTTCTTC
len: 12
d_gene: NA
v_gene: TRBV28
j_gene: TRBJ2-1
abundance: few

CDR3aa: CASSYSSGGGYTF
CDR3nt: TGTGCCAGCAGTTACTCGAGCGGTGGCGGCTACACCTTC
len: 13
d_gene: NA
v_gene: TRBV6-5
j_gene: TRBJ1-2
abundance: NA

CDR3aa: CASSLVSSGNTIYF
CDR3nt: TGTGCCAGCAGCTTAGTCAGCTCTGGAAACACCATATATTTT
len: 14
d_gene: NA
v_gene: TRBV7-9
j_gene: TRBJ1-3
abundance: NA

CDR3aa: CASSPMPGSYNEQFF
CDR3nt: TGTGCCAGCTCACCAATGCCAGGCTCCTACAATGAGCAGTTCTTC
len: 15
d_gene: NA
v_gene: TRBV18
j_gene: TRBJ2-1
abundance: NA

CDR3aa: CAIRRQGPGYGYTF
CDR3nt: TGTGCCATCAGGCGACAGGGACCAGGCTATGGCTACACCTTC
len: 14
d_gene: TRBD1
v_gene: TRBV10-3
j_gene: TRBJ1-2
abundance: NA